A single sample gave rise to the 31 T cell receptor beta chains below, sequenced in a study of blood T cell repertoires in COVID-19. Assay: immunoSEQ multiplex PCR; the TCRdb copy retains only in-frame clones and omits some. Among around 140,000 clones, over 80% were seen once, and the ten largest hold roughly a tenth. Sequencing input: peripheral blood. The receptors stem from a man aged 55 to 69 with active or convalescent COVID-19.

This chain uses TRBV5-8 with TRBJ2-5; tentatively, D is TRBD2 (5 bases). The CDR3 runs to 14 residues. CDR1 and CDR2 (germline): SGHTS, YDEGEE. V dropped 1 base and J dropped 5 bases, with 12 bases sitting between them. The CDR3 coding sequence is TGTGCCAGCAGCTTGAGTTACGGCGGGGAGACCCAGTACTTC. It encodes CASSLSYGGETQYF.

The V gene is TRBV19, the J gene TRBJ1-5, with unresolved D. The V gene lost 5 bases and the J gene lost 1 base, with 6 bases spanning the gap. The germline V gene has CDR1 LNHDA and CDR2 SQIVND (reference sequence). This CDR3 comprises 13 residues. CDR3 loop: CASSPESNQPQHF. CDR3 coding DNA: TGTGCCAGTAGTCCGGAGAGCAATCAGCCCCAGCATTTT. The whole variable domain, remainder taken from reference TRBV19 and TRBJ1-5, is DGGITQSPKYLFRKEGQNVTLSCEQNLNHDAMYWYRQDPGQGLRLIYYSQIVNDFQKGDIAEGYSVSREKKESFPLTVTSAQKNPTAFYLCASSPESNQPQHFGDGTRLSIL.

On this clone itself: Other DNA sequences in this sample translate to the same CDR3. CDR3 sequence: CASSLLASNTGELFF. CDR3 nucleotides: TGTGCCAGCAGCTTATTAGCGTCGAACACCGGGGAGCTGTTTTTT. The genes are TRBV11-2 and TRBJ2-2; D possibly corresponds to TRBD2 (5 bases). CDR3 size: 15 residues. Germline assignment: CDR1 SGHAT and CDR2 FQNNGV. V dropped 2 bases and J dropped 0 bases, with 7 bases sitting between them.

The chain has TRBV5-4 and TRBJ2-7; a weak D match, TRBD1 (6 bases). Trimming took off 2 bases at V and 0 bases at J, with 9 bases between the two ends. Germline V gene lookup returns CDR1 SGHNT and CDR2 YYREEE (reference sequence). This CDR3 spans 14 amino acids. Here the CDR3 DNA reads TGTGCCAGCAGCTTCGACAGGTACTCCTACGAGCAGTACTTC. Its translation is CASSFDRYSYEQYF.

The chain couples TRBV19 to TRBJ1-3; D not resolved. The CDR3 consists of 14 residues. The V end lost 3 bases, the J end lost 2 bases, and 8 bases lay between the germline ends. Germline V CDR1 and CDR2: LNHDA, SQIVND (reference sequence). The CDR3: CASSMPAAGNTIYF. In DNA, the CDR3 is TGTGCCAGTAGTATGCCAGCGGCTGGAAACACCATATATTTT.

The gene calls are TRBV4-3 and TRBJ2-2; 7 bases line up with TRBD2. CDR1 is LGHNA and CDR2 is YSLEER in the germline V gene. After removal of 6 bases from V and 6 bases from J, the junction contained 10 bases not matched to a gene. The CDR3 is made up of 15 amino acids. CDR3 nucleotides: TGCGCCAGCAGGGGAGGGCTTCTTGTGGCCGGGGAGCTGTTTTTT. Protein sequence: CASRGGLLVAGELFF.

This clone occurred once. CDR3 region: CASSEGSGRTGELFF. The DNA for the CDR3 is TGTGCCAGCAGTGAAGGTAGCGGGAGGACCGGGGAGCTGTTTTTT. The chain joins TRBV2 to TRBJ2-2; 10 bases map to TRBD2. This CDR3 contains 15 residues. V lost 1 base and J lost 5; bases outside the gene matches: 1. The germline CDR1 and CDR2 sequences are SNHLY and FYNNEI.

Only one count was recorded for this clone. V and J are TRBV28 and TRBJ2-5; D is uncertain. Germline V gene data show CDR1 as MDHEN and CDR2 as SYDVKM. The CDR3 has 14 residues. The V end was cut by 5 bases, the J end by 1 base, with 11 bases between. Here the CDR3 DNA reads TGTGCCAGCAGTAATAACGGTCCCCAAGAGACCCAGTACTTC. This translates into CASSNNGPQETQYF.

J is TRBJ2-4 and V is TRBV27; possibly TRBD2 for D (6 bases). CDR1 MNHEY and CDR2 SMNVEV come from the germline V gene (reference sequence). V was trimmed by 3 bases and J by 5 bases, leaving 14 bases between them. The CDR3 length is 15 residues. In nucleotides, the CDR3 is TGTGCCAGCAGTTTTACTACTAGCTGGCAAAACATTCAGTACTTC. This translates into CASSFTTSWQNIQYF.

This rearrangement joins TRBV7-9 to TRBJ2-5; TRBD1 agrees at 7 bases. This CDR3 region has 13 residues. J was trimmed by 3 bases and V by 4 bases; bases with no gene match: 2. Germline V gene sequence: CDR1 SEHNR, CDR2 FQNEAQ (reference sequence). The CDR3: CASSSTGEETQYF. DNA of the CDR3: TGTGCCAGCAGCTCAACAGGGGAAGAGACCCAGTACTTC.

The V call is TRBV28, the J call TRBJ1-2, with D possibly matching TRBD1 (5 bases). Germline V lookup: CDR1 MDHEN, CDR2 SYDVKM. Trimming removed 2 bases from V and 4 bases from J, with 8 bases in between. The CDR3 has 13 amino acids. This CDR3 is CASSLQGSYGYTF. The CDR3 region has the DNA TGTGCCAGCAGTTTACAGGGCAGCTATGGCTACACCTTC.

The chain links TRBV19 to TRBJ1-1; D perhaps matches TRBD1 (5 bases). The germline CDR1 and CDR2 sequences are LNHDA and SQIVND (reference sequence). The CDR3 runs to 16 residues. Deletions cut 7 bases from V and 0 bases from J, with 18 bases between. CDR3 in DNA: TGTGCCAGTACCGAAATGAGGGGACTTTTGAACACTGAAGCTTTCTTT. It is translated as CASTEMRGLLNTEAFF.

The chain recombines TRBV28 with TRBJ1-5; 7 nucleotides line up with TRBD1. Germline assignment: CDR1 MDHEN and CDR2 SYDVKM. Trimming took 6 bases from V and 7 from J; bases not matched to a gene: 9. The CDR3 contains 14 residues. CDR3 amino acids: CASRQWGQPQPQHF. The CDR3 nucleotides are TGTGCCAGCAGACAGTGGGGACAGCCGCAGCCCCAGCATTTT. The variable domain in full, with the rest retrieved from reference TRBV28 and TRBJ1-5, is DVKVTQSSRYLVKRTGEKVFLECVQDMDHENMFWYRQDPGLGLRLIYFSYDVKMKEKGDIPEGYSVSREKKERFSLILESASTNQTSMYLCASRQWGQPQPQHFGDGTRLSIL.

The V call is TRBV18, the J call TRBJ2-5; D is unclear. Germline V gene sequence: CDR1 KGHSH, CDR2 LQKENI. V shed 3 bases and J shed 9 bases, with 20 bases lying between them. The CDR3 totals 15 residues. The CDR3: CASSPPQGFRQAQYF. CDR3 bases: TGTGCCAGCTCACCCCCTCAAGGCTTCAGGCAGGCCCAGTACTTC. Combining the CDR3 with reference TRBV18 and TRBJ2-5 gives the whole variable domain NAGVMQNPRHLVRRRGQEARLRCSPMKGHSHVYWYRQLPEEGLKFMVYLQKENIIDESGMPKERFSAEFPKEGPSILRIQQVVRGDSAAYFCASSPPQGFRQAQYFGPGTRLLVL.

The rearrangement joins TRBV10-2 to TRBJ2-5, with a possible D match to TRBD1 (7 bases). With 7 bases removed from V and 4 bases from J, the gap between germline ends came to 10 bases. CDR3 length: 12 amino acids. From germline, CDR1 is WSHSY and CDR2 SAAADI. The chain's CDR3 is CASTGGRETQYF. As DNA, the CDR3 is TGCGCCAGCACAGGGGGGCGAGAGACCCAGTACTTC.

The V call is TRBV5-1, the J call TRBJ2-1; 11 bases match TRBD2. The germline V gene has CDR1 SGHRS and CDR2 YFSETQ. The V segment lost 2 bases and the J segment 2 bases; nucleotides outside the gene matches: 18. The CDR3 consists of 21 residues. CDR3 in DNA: TGCGCCAGCAGCTTCCCGGGACAGGGAACTAGCGGGAGTAACCCCTACAATGAGCAGTTCTTC. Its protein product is CASSFPGQGTSGSNPYNEQFF.

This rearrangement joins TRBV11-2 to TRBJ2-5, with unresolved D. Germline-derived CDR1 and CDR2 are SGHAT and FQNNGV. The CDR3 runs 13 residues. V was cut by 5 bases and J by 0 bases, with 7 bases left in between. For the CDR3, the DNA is TGTGCCAGCAGCCCCGGGTACCAAGAGACCCAGTACTTC. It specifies CASSPGYQETQYF.

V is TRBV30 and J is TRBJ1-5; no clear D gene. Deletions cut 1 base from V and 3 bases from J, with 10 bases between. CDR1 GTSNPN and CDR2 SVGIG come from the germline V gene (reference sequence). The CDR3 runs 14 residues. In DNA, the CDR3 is TGTGCCTGGAGTGGCGGCAGCCTCAATCAGCCCCAGCATTTT. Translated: CAWSGGSLNQPQHF.

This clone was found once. CDR3 sequence reads: CASSRTGGEETQYF. Here the CDR3 DNA reads TGTGCCAGCAGCCGGACAGGGGGTGAGGAGACCCAGTACTTC. The chain employs TRBV7-9 and TRBJ2-5, with 10 bases identical to TRBD1. Germline trimming cut 5 bases from V and 5 bases from J; bases unmatched to any gene: 5. The CDR3 extends over 14 amino acids. Per germline, CDR1 SEHNR and CDR2 FQNEAQ (reference sequence).

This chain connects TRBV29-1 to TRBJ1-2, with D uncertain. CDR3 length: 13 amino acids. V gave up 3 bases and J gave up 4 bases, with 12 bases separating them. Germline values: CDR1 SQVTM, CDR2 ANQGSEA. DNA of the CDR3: TGCAGCGTTGACAGCCGGGCGGGCTATGGCTACACCTTC. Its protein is CSVDSRAGYGYTF.

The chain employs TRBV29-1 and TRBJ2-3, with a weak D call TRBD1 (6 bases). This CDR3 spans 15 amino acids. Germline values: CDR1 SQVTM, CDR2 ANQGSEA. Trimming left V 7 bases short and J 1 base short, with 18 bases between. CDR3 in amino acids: CSAYSRGRGTDTQYF. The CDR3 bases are TGCAGCGCCTACTCTAGGGGGAGAGGCACAGATACGCAGTATTTT.

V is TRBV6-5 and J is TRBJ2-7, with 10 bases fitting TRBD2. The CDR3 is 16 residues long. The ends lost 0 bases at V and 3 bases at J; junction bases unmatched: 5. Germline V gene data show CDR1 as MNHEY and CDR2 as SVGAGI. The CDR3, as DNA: TGTGCCAGCAGTTACTCGCCAGCGGGAGGGGGCTACGAGCAGTACTTC. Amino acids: CASSYSPAGGGYEQYF.

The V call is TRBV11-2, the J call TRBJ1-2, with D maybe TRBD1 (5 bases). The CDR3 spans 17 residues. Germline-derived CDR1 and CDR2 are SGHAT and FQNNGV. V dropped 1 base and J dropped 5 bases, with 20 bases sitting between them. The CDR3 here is CASSLVAGTPGRYGYTF. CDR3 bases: TGTGCCAGCAGCTTAGTAGCCGGGACGCCTGGGAGGTATGGCTACACCTTC. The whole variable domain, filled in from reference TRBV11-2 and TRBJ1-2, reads EAGVAQSPRYKIIEKRQSVAFWCNPISGHATLYWYQQILGQGPKLLIQFQNNGVVDDSQLPKDRFSAERLKGVDSTLKIQPAKLEDSAVYLCASSLVAGTPGRYGYTFGSGTRLTVV.

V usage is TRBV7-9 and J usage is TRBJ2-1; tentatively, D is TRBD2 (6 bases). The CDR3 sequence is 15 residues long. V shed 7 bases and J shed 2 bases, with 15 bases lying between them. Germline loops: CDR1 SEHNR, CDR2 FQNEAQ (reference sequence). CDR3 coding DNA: TGTGCCAGCATTGAAGCGGGTACCACCTACAATGAGCAGTTCTTC. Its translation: CASIEAGTTYNEQFF.

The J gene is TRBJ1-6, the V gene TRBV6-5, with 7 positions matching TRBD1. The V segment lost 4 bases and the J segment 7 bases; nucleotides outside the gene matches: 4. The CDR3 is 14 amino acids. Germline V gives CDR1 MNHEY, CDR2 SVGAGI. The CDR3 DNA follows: TGTGCCAGCAGTTGGGGGACAGTCAATTCACCCCTCCACTTT. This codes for CASSWGTVNSPLHF.

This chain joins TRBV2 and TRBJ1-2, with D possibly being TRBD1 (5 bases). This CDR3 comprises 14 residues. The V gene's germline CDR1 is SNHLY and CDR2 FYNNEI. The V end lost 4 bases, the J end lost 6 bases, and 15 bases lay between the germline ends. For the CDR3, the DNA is TGTGCCAGCAGTGTGAAAGGGGAGGTCGATGGCTACACCTTC. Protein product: CASSVKGEVDGYTF.

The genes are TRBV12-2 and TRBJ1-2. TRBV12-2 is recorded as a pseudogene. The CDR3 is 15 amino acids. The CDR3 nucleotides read TGTGCAAGTCGAAAGTTCCTACCGGGACTTCGACGTCTCACCTTC. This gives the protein CASRKFLPGLRRLTF.

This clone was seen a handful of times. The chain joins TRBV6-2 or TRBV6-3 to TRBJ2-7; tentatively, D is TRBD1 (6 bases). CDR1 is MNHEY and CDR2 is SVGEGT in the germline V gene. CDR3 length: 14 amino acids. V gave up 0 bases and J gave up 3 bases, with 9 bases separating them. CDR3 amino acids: CASSYSTGNYEQYF. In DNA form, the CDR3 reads TGTGCCAGCAGTTACTCGACAGGAAACTACGAGCAGTACTTC.

CDR3 amino acids: CASSPGQGKANTEAFF. CDR3 nucleotides: TGTGCCAGCAGTCCCGGACAGGGGAAGGCGAACACTGAAGCTTTCTTT. The chain is built from TRBV6-6 and TRBJ1-1, with 9 bases matching TRBD1. V gave up 5 bases and J gave up 1 base; unmatched junction bases: 8. Germline-derived CDR1 and CDR2 are MNHNY and SVGAGI (reference sequence). This CDR3 region has 16 residues.

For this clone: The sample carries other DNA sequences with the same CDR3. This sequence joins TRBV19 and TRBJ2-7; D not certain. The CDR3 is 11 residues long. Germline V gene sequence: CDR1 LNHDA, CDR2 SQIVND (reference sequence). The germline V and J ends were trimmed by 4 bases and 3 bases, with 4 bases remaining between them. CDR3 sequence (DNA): TGTGCCAGTAGTAGCGACTACGAGCAGTACTTC. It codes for CASSSDYEQYF.

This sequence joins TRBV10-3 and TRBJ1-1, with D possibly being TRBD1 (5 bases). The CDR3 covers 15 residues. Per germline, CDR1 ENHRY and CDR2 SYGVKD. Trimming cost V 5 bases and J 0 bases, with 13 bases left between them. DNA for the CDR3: TGTGCCATCAGTACCCTGGAGGGGATGAACACTGAAGCTTTCTTT. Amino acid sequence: CAISTLEGMNTEAFF.